The 21 T cell receptor beta chains below come from one sample, sequenced in a study of T cells after posttransplantation cyclophosphamide. The table came from immunoSEQ multiplex PCR; TCRdb's copy has only in-frame clones and leaves some out. The sample records more than 60,000 clones, 80% to 95% being singletons. Sequencing was carried out using PBMCs. The receptors here all came from a woman aged 25-40 years in good health and a related stem cell transplant donor.

This chain uses TRBV4-3 with TRBJ2-3, with D unclear. This CDR3 spans 16 amino acids. Germline V gene sequence: CDR1 LGHNA, CDR2 YSLEER. The V end was cut by 0 bases, the J end by 2 bases, with 12 bases between. The CDR3 DNA reads TGCGCCAGCAGCCAAGACGTCGGATCGTCCACAGATACGCAGTATTTT. Translation: CASSQDVGSSTDTQYF.

The genes are TRBV4-2 and TRBJ2-7, with a possible D match to TRBD1 (6 bases). Between the trimmed V and J ends, which lost 0 bases and 7 bases, there was a span of 22 bases. The CDR3 is 17 amino acids. In germline, CDR1 is LGHNA, CDR2 YNFKEQ. The CDR3 here is CASSQEGSMVRGEEQYF. Here the CDR3 DNA reads TGTGCCAGCAGCCAAGAGGGGTCAATGGTCAGGGGCGAAGAGCAGTACTTC.

J is TRBJ2-2 and V is TRBV28; D tentatively fits TRBD1 or TRBD2 (5 bases each). The ends were cut back, 3 bases at V and 8 bases at J, with 7 bases in the middle. The CDR3 covers 12 residues. Germline V gives CDR1 MDHEN, CDR2 SYDVKM. The CDR3: CASSFGGGELFF. CDR3 nucleotide sequence: TGTGCCAGCAGTTTTGGGGGTGGGGAGCTGTTTTTT.

The gene calls are TRBV28 and TRBJ1-2; D is undetermined. Trimming removed 7 bases at V and 4 bases at J, with 16 bases between. Germline V gene lookup returns CDR1 MDHEN and CDR2 SYDVKM. This CDR3 has 14 amino acids. CDR3 nucleotides: TGTGCCAGCACGGCCCTGGTAGGATCCTATGGCTACACCTTC. As protein: CASTALVGSYGYTF.

The J gene is TRBJ1-5, the V gene TRBV27, with TRBD1 matching 11 bases. Germline V CDR1 and CDR2: MNHEY, SMNVEV (reference sequence). There are 15 residues in the CDR3. V trimming: 5 bases; J trimming: 4 bases; junction bases outside the gene matches: 4. This CDR3 reads CASSRTGGGNQPQHF. The CDR3 coding sequence is TGTGCCAGCAGTAGGACAGGGGGCGGGAATCAGCCCCAGCATTTT.

This chain connects TRBV1 to TRBJ2-5; the table's TRBD2 call for D was not verified on the DNA. TRBV1 is listed as a pseudogene. This CDR3 spans 13 amino acids. Written as DNA, the CDR3 is TGCACCAGCGTCACTAGCGGGGGAGAGACCCAGTACTTC. Encoded protein: CTSVTSGGETQYF.

This sequence joins TRBV7-2 and TRBJ2-1; possibly TRBD1 for D (5 bases). Per germline, CDR1 SGHTA and CDR2 FQGNSA. The V end lost 4 bases, the J end lost 14 bases, and 15 bases lay between the germline ends. CDR3 size: 12 residues. This CDR3 is CASSWVGALEFF. The CDR3 DNA sequence: TGTGCCAGCAGCTGGGTTGGGGCTTTGGAGTTCTTC.

The chain uses TRBV7-9 and TRBJ2-1, with 7 bases lining up with TRBD1. Germline V lookup: CDR1 SEHNR, CDR2 FQNEAQ (reference sequence). This CDR3 is 16 amino acids long. The ends lost 1 base at V and 4 bases at J; junction bases unmatched: 7. The CDR3 DNA reads TGTGCCAGCAGCTTAGAGACGGGACAGTTATACAATGAGCAGTTCTTC. Its translation: CASSLETGQLYNEQFF.

This clone was detected once. The V and J genes are TRBV2 and TRBJ2-1; D may correspond to TRBD1 or TRBD2 (6 bases each). V was shortened by 4 bases and J by 4 bases, with 14 bases between the two germline ends. Per germline, CDR1 SNHLY and CDR2 FYNNEI. The CDR3 runs 15 residues. DNA for the CDR3: TGTGCCAGCAGTGCGGAAGGAGGGGGGTACAATGAGCAGTTCTTC. This translates into CASSAEGGGYNEQFF.

This chain uses TRBV9 with TRBJ1-1; 9 positions match TRBD1. CDR3 length: 15 amino acids. Germline V CDR1 and CDR2: SGDLS, YYNGEE. V shed 2 bases and J 0 bases; nucleotides not matched to a gene: 2. CDR3 protein: CASSVGTGMNTEAFF. CDR3 nucleotide sequence: TGTGCCAGCAGCGTTGGGACAGGGATGAACACTGAAGCTTTCTTT.

The CDR3 nucleotides read TGTGCCAGCAGCTCGGGACAGGGGTTTGCCCGCGGGGGGGCGAGTGAGCAGTTCTTC. Protein product: CASSSGQGFARGGASEQFF. The chain combines TRBV5-4 with TRBJ2-1; tentative D call: TRBD1 (10 bases). V shed 3 bases and J shed 9 bases, with 31 bases lying between them. This CDR3 has 19 amino acids. CDR1 and CDR2 (germline): SGHNT, YYREEE (reference sequence). The variable domain in full, completed from reference TRBV5-4 and TRBJ2-1, reads ETGVTQSPTHLIKTRGQQVTLRCSSQSGHNTVSWYQQALGQGPQFIFQYYREEENGRGNFPPRFSGLQFPNYSSELNVNALELDDSALYLCASSSGQGFARGGASEQFFGPGTRLTVL.

This chain connects TRBV5-1 to TRBJ1-1, with TRBD1 identical over 7 bases. The trim removed 4 bases at V and 4 bases at J, leaving 10 bases unmatched. The germline V gene encodes CDR1 SGHRS and CDR2 YFSETQ. There are 15 residues in the CDR3. CDR3 nucleotides: TGCGCCAGCAGCCCAGGTGTTAGGGGGCGCACTGAAGCTTTCTTT. It codes for CASSPGVRGRTEAFF.

V is TRBV30 and J is TRBJ2-6; 9 nucleotides match TRBD1. Per the germline V gene, CDR1 is GTSNPN and CDR2 is SVGIG (reference sequence). The V and J ends lost 1 base and 1 base, in that order; junction bases with no gene match: 14. The CDR3 runs to 20 residues. For the CDR3, the DNA is TGTGCCTGGAGTGGGGGGACCCCGGGACAGGGTTGGTCTGGGGCCAACGTCCTGACTTTC. Amino acids: CAWSGGTPGQGWSGANVLTF.

This chain links TRBV29-1 with TRBJ1-1; a possible D gene is TRBD1 (6 bases). The germline V gene has CDR1 SQVTM and CDR2 ANQGSEA. CDR3 length equals 13 residues. The V end was cut by 7 bases, the J end by 1 base, with 13 bases between. CDR3 residues: CSASSTGNTEAFF. The CDR3 region has the DNA TGCAGCGCCAGCTCGACAGGGAACACTGAAGCTTTCTTT. The full variable domain, in which reference TRBV29-1 and TRBJ1-1 provide the parts outside the CDR3, is SAVISQKPSRDICQRGTSLTIQCQVDSQVTMMFWYRQQPGQSLTLIATANQGSEATYESGFVIDKFPISRPNLTFSTLTVSNMSPEDSSIYLCSASSTGNTEAFFGQGTRLTVV.

In this sample, this clone turned up a few times. This chain joins TRBV28 and TRBJ1-1; D perhaps matches TRBD1 (5 bases). The germline V gene encodes CDR1 MDHEN and CDR2 SYDVKM. Trimming pared 1 base from V and 4 bases from J, leaving 10 bases between. The CDR3 covers 14 residues. CDR3 loop: CASSLLRGVTEAFF. CDR3 bases: TGTGCCAGCAGTTTATTAAGGGGCGTCACTGAAGCTTTCTTT.

The V gene is TRBV6-5, the J gene TRBJ2-5, with 9 bases fitting TRBD2. The CDR3 sequence is 14 residues long. The ends lost 7 bases at V and 4 bases at J; junction bases unmatched: 7. Germline CDR1 is MNHEY and CDR2 is SVGAGI. The CDR3 sequence: CASKGAGGRETQYF. The DNA for the CDR3 is TGTGCCAGCAAAGGGGCGGGGGGGCGAGAGACCCAGTACTTC.

The V and J genes are TRBV4-2 and TRBJ2-3; D perhaps matches TRBD2 (7 bases). The germline gives CDR1 LGHNA, CDR2 YNFKEQ. With 4 bases removed from V and 4 bases from J, the gap between germline ends came to 18 bases. CDR3 size: 16 residues. CDR3 in amino acids: CASSLEGGGRADTQYF. CDR3 sequence (DNA): TGTGCCAGCAGCCTAGAGGGGGGGGGCCGGGCAGATACGCAGTATTTT.

The J gene is TRBJ1-2, the V gene TRBV27; D perhaps matches TRBD1 (6 bases). There are 15 residues in the CDR3. Germline V gene data show CDR1 as MNHEY and CDR2 as SMNVEV (reference sequence). Trimming stripped 5 bases from V and 5 bases from J, with 18 bases between. CDR3 region: CASSRNRDLQYGYTF. The CDR3 coding sequence is TGTGCCAGCAGTCGGAACAGGGACCTTCAATATGGCTACACCTTC.

The V call is TRBV5-1, the J call TRBJ2-3, with 7 bases lining up with TRBD2. CDR3 length equals 15 residues. Germline trimming cut 2 bases from V and 1 base from J; bases unmatched to any gene: 4. The germline gives CDR1 SGHRS, CDR2 YFSETQ. The CDR3 loop reads CASSFTAGGTDTQYF. For the CDR3, the DNA is TGCGCCAGCAGCTTTACGGCGGGGGGCACAGATACGCAGTATTTT.

The chain has TRBV11-2 and TRBJ2-5, with 8 bases matching TRBD2. From germline, CDR1 is SGHAT and CDR2 FQNNGV. V dropped 6 bases and J dropped 7; count of bases not matched to a gene: 7. This CDR3 contains 13 residues. The CDR3 region has the DNA TGTGCCAGCAGTTCGGGGGGGCCGGGGACCCAGTACTTC. Translating it yields CASSSGGPGTQYF.

The chain links TRBV19 to TRBJ2-2; 11 bases match TRBD1. After removal of 6 bases from V and 7 bases from J, the junction contained 10 bases not matched to a gene. Germline CDR1 is LNHDA and CDR2 is SQIVND (reference sequence). The CDR3 is made up of 16 amino acids. The CDR3 spells CASSRGQGVKDGELFF. CDR3 coding DNA: TGTGCCAGTAGCCGGGGACAGGGGGTTAAAGACGGGGAGCTGTTTTTT.